A single sample is the source of the 16 T cell receptor beta chains below, sequenced in a study of shared clonotypes between healthy human individuals (TCRdb year 2020). Library construction relied on the immunoSEQ multiplex PCR assay. Held by TCRdb, this immuneACCESS table contains in-frame sequences only and omits some clones. Under half of the omission traces to an unresolved V gene where checked; the cause of the rest is unknown. This sample comprises 950,000 to 1,100,000 clones, more than 60% of them detected only once. Over 1.3% of the sample is in the top ten clones. The sample was memory CD4+ T cells sorted from blood. Interpreted using the paper, the cell subset or site label stands for: CD45RA-negative fraction. These receptors came from a man between 18 and 35 years old in good health.

The V and J genes are TRBV2 and TRBJ2-1; the D gene is possibly TRBD1 (6 bases). CDR3 length: 13 residues. Germline CDR1 reads SNHLY; CDR2 reads FYNNEI. The ends were cut back, 4 bases at V and 8 bases at J, with 12 bases in the middle. In nucleotides, the CDR3 is TGTGCCAGCAGTGGGCAGGGGATCCATGAGCAGTTCTTC. It encodes CASSGQGIHEQFF.

The genes are TRBV9 and TRBJ2-1; maybe TRBD2 (6 bases). The V gene's germline CDR1 is SGDLS and CDR2 YYNGEE. The CDR3 is made up of 15 amino acids. V was pared by 2 bases and J by 0 bases, with 9 bases between. DNA of the CDR3: TGTGCCAGCAGCGTGGGGGACTCCTCCTACAATGAGCAGTTCTTC. Its protein is CASSVGDSSYNEQFF.

The J gene is TRBJ1-1, the V gene TRBV6-4; D not certain. The CDR3 has 14 residues. Germline loops: CDR1 MRHNA, CDR2 SNTAGT. The V end lost 2 bases, the J end lost 1 base, and 8 bases lay between the germline ends. CDR3 protein: CASSDTAPNTEAFF. The CDR3 DNA follows: TGTGCCAGCAGTGACACCGCACCGAACACTGAAGCTTTCTTT.

This sequence joins TRBV6-5 and TRBJ1-5, with D possibly matching TRBD1 (5 bases). With 8 bases removed from V and 6 bases from J, the gap between germline ends came to 14 bases. CDR3 length equals 13 residues. Per the germline V gene, CDR1 is MNHEY and CDR2 is SVGAGI. CDR3 in amino acids: CASAGGDGQPQHF. The CDR3, as DNA: TGTGCCAGCGCGGGGGGGGACGGTCAGCCCCAGCATTTT.

This chain joins TRBV6-1 and TRBJ2-5; D perhaps matches TRBD2 (6 bases). CDR3 length: 13 amino acids. Germline V gene sequence: CDR1 MNHNS, CDR2 SASEGT. V was pared by 9 bases and J by 7 bases, with 18 bases between. This chain's CDR3 is CASKEDAGGTQYF. Here the CDR3 DNA reads TGTGCCAGTAAAGAGGACGCCGGGGGGACCCAGTACTTC.

Here the CDR3 DNA reads TGTGCCAGCTCACCGAGGGGGGCTGGTCAGCAAAAAAACATTCAGTACTTC. Protein sequence: CASSPRGAGQQKNIQYF. The chain combines TRBV18 with TRBJ2-4; tentatively, D is TRBD1 or TRBD2 (6 bases each). Germline assignment: CDR1 KGHSH and CDR2 LQKENI. The CDR3 runs to 17 residues. Trimming left V 3 bases short and J 4 bases short, with 19 bases between.

The chain has TRBV6-1 and TRBJ2-5; tentatively, D is TRBD1 or TRBD2 (5 bases each). The ends were cut back, 7 bases at V and 1 base at J, with 13 bases in the middle. The CDR3 is made up of 14 amino acids. Germline V gene sequence: CDR1 MNHNS, CDR2 SASEGT. The CDR3 is CASMGVGVQETQYF. DNA of the CDR3: TGTGCCAGCATGGGGGTTGGAGTCCAAGAGACCCAGTACTTC.

The chain links TRBV5-4 to TRBJ2-2; D call uncertain. The V and J ends lost 2 bases and 3 bases respectively, with 5 bases between them. Germline CDR1 is SGHNT and CDR2 is YYREEE (reference sequence). The CDR3 runs 13 residues. The CDR3 nucleotides read TGTGCCAGCAGCTTTATCGACACCGGGGAGCTGTTTTTT. It translates to CASSFIDTGELFF.

This rearrangement joins TRBV18 to TRBJ1-5, with D uncertain. The CDR3 loop spans 15 amino acids. From germline, CDR1 is KGHSH and CDR2 LQKENI. V was cut by 0 bases and J by 4 bases, with 10 bases left in between. Here the CDR3 DNA reads TGTGCCAGCTCACCACCGATGGACTTAAATCAGCCCCAGCATTTT. It yields the protein CASSPPMDLNQPQHF. Full variable domain (rest looked up from reference TRBV18 and TRBJ1-5): NAGVMQNPRHLVRRRGQEARLRCSPMKGHSHVYWYRQLPEEGLKFMVYLQKENIIDESGMPKERFSAEFPKEGPSILRIQQVVRGDSAAYFCASSPPMDLNQPQHFGDGTRLSIL.

This rearrangement joins TRBV4-3 to TRBJ1-5; 7 nucleotides match TRBD1. This CDR3 is 15 amino acids long. The ends lost 2 bases at V and 1 base at J; junction bases unmatched: 2. Per germline, CDR1 LGHNA and CDR2 YSLEER. The CDR3 protein is CASSQKTGSNQPQHF. The CDR3 DNA reads TGCGCCAGCAGCCAAAAGACAGGGAGCAATCAGCCCCAGCATTTT.

The rearrangement uses TRBV9 and TRBJ1-3; TRBD1 agrees at 10 bases. The V segment lost 6 bases and the J segment 6 bases; nucleotides outside the gene matches: 3. This CDR3 spans 13 amino acids. Germline V gene lookup returns CDR1 SGDLS and CDR2 YYNGEE. CDR3 residues: CASTGTGENTIYF. CDR3 nucleotides: TGTGCCAGCACCGGGACAGGGGAAAACACCATATATTTT.

This clone has more than one count but fewer than ten. The rearrangement uses TRBV13 and TRBJ1-1, with D perhaps TRBD1 (5 bases). Germline V gene lookup returns CDR1 PRHDT and CDR2 FYEKMQ (reference sequence). CDR3 length equals 12 residues. Trimming removed 5 bases at V and 10 bases at J, with 14 bases between. CDR3 residues: CASSTGARLAFF. In DNA form, the CDR3 reads TGTGCCAGCAGCACCGGGGCGCGTCTAGCTTTCTTT. The variable domain in full, with the rest retrieved from reference TRBV13 and TRBJ1-1, is AAGVIQSPRHLIKEKRETATLKCYPIPRHDTVYWYQQGPGQDPQFLISFYEKMQSDKGSIPDRFSAQQFSDYHSELNMSSLELGDSALYFCASSTGARLAFFGQGTRLTVV.

A note on this clone: Other DNA sequences of this sample code for an identical CDR3. The CDR3 coding sequence is TGTGCCAGCAGCCGTACTAGCGGGAGTTACGAGCAGTACTTC. Its translation: CASSRTSGSYEQYF. This chain links TRBV7-2 with TRBJ2-7; 11 nucleotides match TRBD2. The V gene end was trimmed by 5 bases and the J gene end by 4 bases; junction bases not matched to a gene: 4. The CDR3 has 14 amino acids. Per germline, CDR1 SGHTA and CDR2 FQGNSA.

The chain is built from TRBV25-1 and TRBJ2-7; possibly TRBD2 for D (6 bases). Germline V CDR1 and CDR2: MGHDK, SYGVNS. V was pared by 2 bases and J by 3 bases, with 20 bases between. The CDR3 totals 17 residues. The CDR3 protein is CASSESSPGRYVYEQYF. The DNA for the CDR3 is TGTGCCAGCAGTGAAAGTAGCCCAGGGAGGTATGTCTACGAGCAGTACTTC.

The V gene is TRBV4-3, the J gene TRBJ2-3; no reliable D call. V lost 1 base to trimming and J lost 2 bases, with 7 bases between them. CDR3 length: 14 amino acids. Germline-derived CDR1 and CDR2 are LGHNA and YSLEER. CDR3 residues: CASSQVTHTDTQYF. The CDR3 coding sequence is TGCGCCAGCAGCCAAGTCACTCACACAGATACGCAGTATTTT.

Worth noting for this clone: One base separates it from a far larger clone, so it is likely a read error. The chain combines TRBV5-6 with TRBJ2-7; tentatively, D is TRBD2 (6 bases). Germline V gives CDR1 SGHDT, CDR2 YYEEEE. The CDR3 is 14 residues long. V lost 0 bases, J lost 0 bases, and 7 bases lay in between. The chain's CDR3 is CASSLGGNSYEQYF. CDR3 DNA: TGTGCCAGCAGCTTGGGCGGGAACTCCTACGAGCAGTACTTC.